This T cell receptor (beta chain) is from a study of CXCR3-negative and CXCR3-positive naive CD8 T cells. Findings and limits, study-wide: Researchers reported similar TRBV-TRBJ usage in naive CXCR3-negative and CXCR3-positive cells, though memory differed. Whereas both naive subsets had comparably high diversity, memory CD8+ cells had much lower diversity. CXCR3-positive naive cells had more hydrophobic TRB CDR3s than CXCR3-negative naive cells.

About this clonotype itself: Antigen: not known.

This CDR3 region has 11 residues. Germline CDR1 reads ENHRY; CDR2 reads SYGVKD. All TRB cDNA libraries came from 5' RACE performed with UMI labels. Following a re-call of the 5' RACE reads, TCRdb has one entry per CDR3 protein and lacks DNA. This table holds over 150,000 distinct CDR3 sequences. Using triplicate sorts, some 300,000 cells were collected each time from every CD8+ T cell subset. J is TRBJ2-1 and V is TRBV10-3; the TRBD1 assignment by TCRdb is unverifiable without DNA. The source material was naive CXCR3+ CD8+ T cells from blood. The subset here: CD45RO-CCR7+CD27+CD95- naive CD8+ T cells expressing CXCR3 (TNR3+). The sequence came from a human donor in good health. Some clones in this sample may be carry-over from other donors' samples. The CDR3: CATLTGGEQFF.